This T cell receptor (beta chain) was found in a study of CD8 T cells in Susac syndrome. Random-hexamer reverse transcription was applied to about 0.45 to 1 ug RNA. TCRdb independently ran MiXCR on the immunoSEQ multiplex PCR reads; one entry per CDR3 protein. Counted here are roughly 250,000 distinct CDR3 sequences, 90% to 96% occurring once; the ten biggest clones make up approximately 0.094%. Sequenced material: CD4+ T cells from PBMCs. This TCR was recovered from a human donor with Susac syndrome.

The CDR3 DNA follows: TGTGCCAGTAGCCCAGGGGATTGGGGCAATCAGCCCCAGCATTTT. It is translated as CASSPGDWGNQPQHF. The chain recombines TRBV19 with TRBJ1-5, with D possibly being TRBD1 (6 bases). The CDR3 covers 15 residues. Trimming removed 6 bases at V and 2 bases at J, with 14 bases between. Germline V CDR1 and CDR2: LNHDA, SQIVND (reference sequence).